This TCR beta chain was obtained from a study of T cells after yellow fever vaccination. On the study more broadly: Preparing low-cell-number fractions relied on SMART-Seq v4 Ultra Low Input. Study results and caveats: Shared CD4/CD8 clonotypes were a small share, likely from convergent recombination.

The germline CDR1 and CDR2 sequences are DFQATT and SNEGSKA (reference sequence). Trimming shortened V by 1 base and J by 4 bases, and 16 bases separated the two germline ends. This CDR3 contains 15 residues. TCRdb reanalysed the 5' RACE reads using MiXCR and keeps one entry per CDR3 protein. The table lists under 550,000 distinct CDR3 sequences, just over 20% of them singletons, with about a sixth in the top ten. Turning to this clonotype: Its antigen remains unknown.

The chain couples TRBV20-1 to TRBJ2-5, with D unclear. Sequenced material: PBMCs, taken about 21 days after the first yellow fever vaccination. This clonotype was obtained from a man younger than 30 who received the YFV17D yellow fever vaccine. CDR3 DNA sequence: TGCAGTGCTAGAGCCGCCCAGGCCCCCGGAGAGACCCAGTACTTC. It is translated as CSARAAQAPGETQYF.